The clone carrying this TCR beta chain was seen only a few times. The sample originates from a study of cytomegalovirus exposure and HLA in healthy donors. PCR primers comprised 60 Vbeta and 13 Jbeta primers. Here immunoSEQ multiplex PCR was the method, and the copy in TCRdb shows in-frame clones only, minus some. The sample lists around 150,000 clones, under 10% occurring once. The receptor was derived from a woman between 40 and 55 years old in good health and CMV-seropositive. Sequenced sample: PBMCs.

The CDR3 sequence: CSVEQTGKGGYTF. For the CDR3, the DNA is TGCAGCGTTGAGCAGACGGGGAAGGGAGGCTACACCTTC. V usage is TRBV29-1 and J usage is TRBJ1-2; D is uncertain. The germline V gene has CDR1 SQVTM and CDR2 ANQGSEA. CDR3 length: 13 residues. Trimming removed 3 bases from V and 8 bases from J, with 16 bases in between.